These 22 T cell receptor beta chains share one sample of origin, sequenced in a study of early T cells in non-severe SARS-CoV-2 infection. MiXCR, applied by TCRdb to the 5' RACE reads, yields one record per CDR3 protein. The profile shows approximately 70,000 distinct CDR3 sequences, 9.5% to 15% of them singletons. The specimen comprised whole blood, sampled at baseline. The source of these receptors is an adult who was a healthcare worker with PCR-confirmed SARS-CoV-2 infection or an uninfected control (not recorded which).

The sample holds a few counts of this clonotype. V gene TRBV21-1 combines with J gene TRBJ2-3; the table calls TRBD1, which could not be checked here. TRBV21-1 represents a pseudogene. The CDR3 extends over 14 amino acids. The CDR3 is CASSLGQGTDTQYF. CDR3 nucleotide sequence: TGTGCCAGCAGCCTGGGACAGGGGACAGATACGCAGTATTTT.

The J gene is TRBJ1-2, the V gene TRBV11-2; D remains unclear. The CDR3 has 13 residues. Looked up from germline, CDR1 is SGHAT and CDR2 is FQNNGV. V lost 5 bases to trimming and J lost 4 bases, with 11 bases between them. The CDR3 nucleotides read TGTGCCAGCAGCCATCAGGCCCGCTATGGCTACACCTTC. Residues: CASSHQARYGYTF.

This CDR3 reads CASSPSLSASTEAFF. As DNA, the CDR3 is TGTGCCAGCAGCCCCAGCCTGTCGGCGTCGACTGAAGCTTTCTTT. The chain carries TRBV7-2 and TRBJ1-1, with D uncertain. Trimming pared 5 bases from V and 5 bases from J, leaving 18 bases between. CDR3 length: 15 residues. Germline V lookup: CDR1 SGHTA, CDR2 FQGNSA.

In this sample, this clonotype turned up many times. This sequence joins TRBV28 and TRBJ1-2, with TRBD1 identical over 11 bases. The CDR3 runs 14 residues. V was clipped by 10 bases and J by 3 bases; unmatched bases: 7. Germline CDR1 and CDR2: MDHEN and SYDVKM. Written as DNA, the CDR3 is TGTGCCATCTTAGGGACAGGGGGAGACTATGGCTACACCTTC. Its translation is CAILGTGGDYGYTF.

This clonotype was counted between two and nine times. The chain has TRBV5-1 and TRBJ1-1; TRBD1 aligns across 8 bases. This CDR3 contains 14 residues. Per the germline V gene, CDR1 is SGHRS and CDR2 is YFSETQ. The V and J ends lost 0 bases and 5 bases, in that order; junction bases with no gene match: 3. CDR3 region: CASSLDQGATEAFF. The CDR3 nucleotides read TGCGCCAGCAGCTTGGATCAGGGGGCGACTGAAGCTTTCTTT.

This clonotype came up a few times. CDR3 DNA sequence: TGCAGTGCTCAGAGGCCTCCAGCTTATAGCAATCAGCCCCAGCATTTT. It codes for CSAQRPPAYSNQPQHF. The chain is built from TRBV20-1 and TRBJ1-5, with D unresolved. The V end was cut by 5 bases, the J end by 0 bases, with 17 bases between. Germline V CDR1 and CDR2: DFQATT, SNEGSKA (reference sequence). The CDR3 consists of 16 residues.

This clonotype was seen more than once but under ten times. The chain is built from TRBV2 and TRBJ1-1, with D uncertain. V was trimmed by 6 bases and J by 5 bases, leaving 13 bases between them. The CDR3 is 13 amino acids. Germline CDR1 and CDR2: SNHLY and FYNNEI. CDR3 residues: CASSVGIGTEAFF. The CDR3 DNA is TGTGCCAGCAGCGTCGGGATTGGGACTGAAGCTTTCTTT.

J is TRBJ2-3 and V is TRBV2, with 7 positions matching TRBD2. Per the germline V gene, CDR1 is SNHLY and CDR2 is FYNNEI. The CDR3 runs 16 residues. V lost 2 bases and J lost 9; bases outside the gene matches: 14. CDR3 bases: TGTGCCAGCAGTGAACTGGCAGGCGGAGGGAGGGGAACGCAGTATTTT. Its protein product is CASSELAGGGRGTQYF.

This clonotype has a count of ten or more. This chain links TRBV5-1 with TRBJ1-1; 9 positions match TRBD1. Trimming at V came to 0 bases and at J to 10 bases, leaving 13 bases not matched to a gene. The germline V gene encodes CDR1 SGHRS and CDR2 YFSETQ. The CDR3 length is 16 residues. The DNA of the CDR3 is TGCGCCAGCAGCTTGGTGGTCCGGGACAGGGTGATGGGAGCTTTCTTT. Protein product: CASSLVVRDRVMGAFF.

This clonotype occurred a few times. The chain combines TRBV6-1 with TRBJ1-1, with 7 nucleotides matching TRBD1. CDR1 and CDR2 from the germline V gene are MNHNS and SASEGT. Unmatched junction bases numbered 14, after V lost 7 bases and J lost 0 bases. There are 17 residues in the CDR3. Here the CDR3 reads CASNSAGQLIMNTEAFF. Here the CDR3 DNA reads TGTGCCAGCAATTCGGCGGGACAGTTAATTATGAACACTGAAGCTTTCTTT.

In its sample, this clonotype was seen a few times. The rearrangement links TRBV19 to TRBJ2-1; 10 nucleotides align to TRBD2. With V trimmed by 3 bases and J by 10 bases, 12 bases remained unmatched. The CDR3 consists of 16 residues. Germline V CDR1 and CDR2: LNHDA, SQIVND (reference sequence). The CDR3 region is CASSMSEAGGPYEQFF. CDR3 DNA: TGTGCCAGTAGTATGTCGGAAGCGGGGGGGCCTTACGAGCAGTTCTTC.

This clonotype was seen a handful of times. The chain uses TRBV7-9 and TRBJ1-4; D not resolved. The ends were cut back, 1 base at V and 4 bases at J, with 10 bases in the middle. In germline, CDR1 is SEHNR, CDR2 FQNEAQ (reference sequence). The CDR3 sequence is 15 residues long. The CDR3 protein is CASSLDNGINEKLFF. The CDR3 nucleotides read TGTGCCAGCAGCTTAGATAACGGGATTAATGAAAAACTGTTTTTT.

This clonotype has more than one count but fewer than ten. The genes are TRBV5-1 and TRBJ1-3; 9 bases align to TRBD1. The ends lost 4 bases at V and 0 bases at J; junction bases unmatched: 5. The CDR3 contains 16 residues. CDR1 is SGHRS and CDR2 is YFSETQ in the germline V gene. The CDR3 DNA reads as TGCGCCAGCAGCATCTCGACAGGGGGCTCTGGAAACACCATATATTTT. It yields the protein CASSISTGGSGNTIYF.

This clonotype was recorded at least ten times. The chain combines TRBV6-5 with TRBJ1-1, with D perhaps TRBD1 (5 bases). The germline CDR1 and CDR2 sequences are MNHEY and SVGAGI. V lost 7 bases to trimming and J lost 10 bases, with 16 bases between them. The CDR3 extends over 12 amino acids. The CDR3 loop is CASTSGGRGAFF. The CDR3 DNA sequence: TGTGCCAGCACCAGCGGCGGTAGGGGAGCTTTCTTT.

There are a few counts of this clonotype. The genes are TRBV7-6 and TRBJ2-3; D remains ambiguous. The length of the CDR3 is 15 residues. Germline V gene sequence: CDR1 SGHVS, CDR2 FNYEAQ. The ends were cut back, 1 base at V and 1 base at J, with 9 bases in the middle. CDR3 amino acids: CASSLVKGRTDTQYF. The CDR3 DNA reads TGTGCCAGCAGCTTAGTGAAAGGCCGCACAGATACGCAGTATTTT. The whole variable domain, filled in from reference TRBV7-6 and TRBJ2-3, reads GAGVSQSPRYKVTKRGQDVALRCDPISGHVSLYWYRQALGQGPEFLTYFNYEAQQDKSGLPNDRFSAERPEGSISTLTIQRTEQRDSAMYRCASSLVKGRTDTQYFGPGTRLTVL.

The V and J genes are TRBV20-1 and TRBJ2-2; D gene unclear. The germline V and J ends were trimmed by 2 bases and 5 bases, with 9 bases remaining between them. The CDR3 spans 13 residues. Looked up from germline, CDR1 is DFQATT and CDR2 is SNEGSKA (reference sequence). CDR3 in amino acids: CSARRQLTGELFF. The DNA for the CDR3 is TGCAGTGCTAGACGGCAGCTGACCGGGGAGCTGTTTTTT.

This clonotype was counted a few times. The chain has TRBV5-1 and TRBJ1-1; 7 bases are shared with TRBD1. Per the germline V gene, CDR1 is SGHRS and CDR2 is YFSETQ. J lost 2 bases, V lost 1 base, and 2 bases had no gene match. The CDR3 sequence is 14 residues long. The CDR3, as DNA: TGCGCCAGCAGCTTGCAAGGGGGCAACACTGAAGCTTTCTTT. It yields the protein CASSLQGGNTEAFF. Looking up the rest from reference TRBV5-1 and TRBJ1-1 gives the full variable domain: KAGVTQTPRYLIKTRGQQVTLSCSPISGHRSVSWYQQTPGQGLQFLFEYFSETQRNKGNFPGRFSGRQFSNSRSEMNVSTLELGDSALYLCASSLQGGNTEAFFGQGTRLTVV.

Many counts were recorded for this clonotype. The rearrangement uses TRBV18 and TRBJ1-5; the match to TRBD1 covers 7 bases. In germline, CDR1 is KGHSH, CDR2 LQKENI. The V segment lost 5 bases and the J segment 1 base; nucleotides outside the gene matches: 5. This CDR3 is built from 15 residues. CDR3 residues: CASSDRDLSNQPQHF. Written as DNA, the CDR3 is TGTGCCAGCTCAGACAGGGACTTGAGCAATCAGCCCCAGCATTTT.

There are a few counts of this clonotype. The chain couples TRBV11-2 to TRBJ1-4, with D possibly TRBD1 on 5 matching bases. The CDR3 is 13 amino acids. V lost 7 bases, J lost 6 bases, and 12 bases lay in between. Germline CDR1 reads SGHAT; CDR2 reads FQNNGV. The CDR3 sequence: CASTRQLDEKLFF. DNA for the CDR3: TGTGCCAGCACCCGACAGCTCGATGAAAAACTGTTTTTT. The whole variable domain, filled in from reference TRBV11-2 and TRBJ1-4, reads EAGVAQSPRYKIIEKRQSVAFWCNPISGHATLYWYQQILGQGPKLLIQFQNNGVVDDSQLPKDRFSAERLKGVDSTLKIQPAKLEDSAVYLCASTRQLDEKLFFGSGTQLSVL.

This clonotype was recorded at least ten times. This rearrangement joins TRBV12-5 to TRBJ2-2; tentative D call: TRBD1 (6 bases). V was shortened by 7 bases and J by 1 base, with 22 bases between the two germline ends. The germline V gene has CDR1 LGHNT and CDR2 FRNRAP. The CDR3 runs to 18 residues. Written as DNA, the CDR3 is TGTGCTAGTGTCACCGTCTTGGGGGCACGTAAGAACACCGGGGAGCTGTTTTTT. Protein sequence: CASVTVLGARKNTGELFF.

This clonotype was detected ten times or more. V gene TRBV7-9 combines with J gene TRBJ2-3, with D uncertain. V was clipped by 5 bases and J by 6 bases, with 15 bases between them. CDR3 length equals 14 residues. Looked up from germline, CDR1 is SEHNR and CDR2 is FQNEAQ (reference sequence). CDR3 DNA: TGTGCCAGCAGCGTCTCCGAGAAAAAGGATACGCAGTATTTT. Its translation: CASSVSEKKDTQYF.

The V call is TRBV2, the J call TRBJ2-5, with TRBD2 identical over 13 bases. V was pared by 7 bases and J by 4 bases, with 9 bases of the junction left unmatched. The CDR3 consists of 16 residues. CDR1 is SNHLY, CDR2 FYNNEI, per germline. The CDR3 here is CASTRRTSGGGETQYF. CDR3 nucleotide sequence: TGTGCCAGCACCCGAAGGACTAGCGGGGGTGGAGAGACCCAGTACTTC.